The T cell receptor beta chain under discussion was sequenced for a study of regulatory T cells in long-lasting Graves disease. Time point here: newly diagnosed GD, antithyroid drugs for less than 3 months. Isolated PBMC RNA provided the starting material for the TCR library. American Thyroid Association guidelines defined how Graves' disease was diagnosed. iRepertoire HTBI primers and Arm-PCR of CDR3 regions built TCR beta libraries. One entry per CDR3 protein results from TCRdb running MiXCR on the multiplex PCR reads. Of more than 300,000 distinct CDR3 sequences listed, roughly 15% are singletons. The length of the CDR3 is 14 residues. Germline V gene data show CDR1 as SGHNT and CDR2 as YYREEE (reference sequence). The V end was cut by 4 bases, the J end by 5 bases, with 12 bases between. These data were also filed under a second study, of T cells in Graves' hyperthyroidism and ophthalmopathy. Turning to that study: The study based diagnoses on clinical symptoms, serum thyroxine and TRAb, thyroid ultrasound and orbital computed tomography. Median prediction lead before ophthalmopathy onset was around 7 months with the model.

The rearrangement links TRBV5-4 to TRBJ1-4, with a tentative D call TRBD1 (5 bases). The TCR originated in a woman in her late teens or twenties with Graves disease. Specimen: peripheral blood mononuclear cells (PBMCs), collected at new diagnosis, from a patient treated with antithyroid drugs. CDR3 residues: CASSHDRMNEKLFF. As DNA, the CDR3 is TGTGCCAGCAGCCATGACAGAATGAATGAAAAACTGTTTTTT.